A single T cell receptor (beta chain) is shown here with its context. PCR employed 60 Vbeta and 13 Jbeta primers. TCRdb keeps only in-frame clones here, not all; method: immunoSEQ multiplex PCR. The table lists under 200,000 clones, 78% of them singletons, with 3.1% in the top ten. This sample stems from a study of cytomegalovirus exposure and HLA in healthy donors. V lost 2 bases and J lost 1, with 12 bases in between. CDR3 length equals 15 residues. Germline V lookup: CDR1 SGHDT, CDR2 YYEEEE. Sequenced sample: PBMCs. The chain carries TRBV5-6 and TRBJ2-5, with D possibly matching TRBD1 (6 bases). The clonotype comes from a woman between 45 and 65 years old in good health and CMV-seropositive. The CDR3 sequence is CASSFAGGRQETQYF. CDR3 coding DNA: TGTGCCAGCAGCTTTGCTGGGGGCCGCCAAGAGACCCAGTACTTC.